This T cell receptor (beta chain) came from a study of cytomegalovirus exposure and HLA in healthy donors. Study details: The approximately 120 validation repertoires and the approximately 630 first-cohort repertoires shared a platform, a later analysis reported. Findings and caveats of the study: In a later analysis, first-cohort TCR clusters were found to tend to co-occur in the approximately 120 validation repertoires. The study listed approximately 170 cytomegalovirus-associated TCR beta chains.

The method was immunoSEQ multiplex PCR; TCRdb's version includes in-frame clones alone and lacks a portion of them. The data contain around 180,000 clones, around 86% of them singletons. V gave up 0 bases and J gave up 9 bases, with 15 bases separating them. This CDR3 spans 16 amino acids. CDR1 and CDR2 (germline): LNHNV, YYDKDF (reference sequence). On this clone: Its antigen is not known.

The receptor comes from a woman between 18 and 29 years old in good health and CMV-seronegative. The sample was PBMCs. The genes are TRBV15 and TRBJ1-6; D possibly corresponds to TRBD1 (6 bases). The CDR3 sequence: CATSRDPQGRVSPLHF. Written as DNA, the CDR3 is TGTGCCACCAGCAGAGATCCACAGGGAAGGGTTTCACCCCTCCACTTT.